Sequencing of this T cell receptor beta chain was carried out in a study of cytomegalovirus exposure and HLA in healthy donors (dated by TCRdb to the late 2010s). With regard to the full study: An earlier analysis of several hundred of the donors reported 276 Gb of sequence data and 117 million unique TCR beta sequences obtained from around 190 million T cells. Typing coverage varied by locus: about 629-630 donors for A, B, C, DRB1 and DQB1; about 520 for DQA1; more than 600 for DPA1; more than 450 for DPB1. In the later analysis, no new phenotypic data were used to find candidate immune exposures; instead, reliance was placed on TCR beta sequences and their occurrence across donors. Around 320 gigabases of sequencing data and 70 million to 85 million unique TCR sequences were included in an early release covering roughly 700 HLA-typed donors. The genetic ancestry cluster associated with self-reported Caucasian donors included about four fifths of the roughly 390 genotyped donors. The study was designed to test whether signatures of past pathogen exposure could be identified by cataloging public T cell receptors. In addition to the first cohort of about 650 subjects, a separate validation cohort of 120 different subjects was used. HLA typing included class I and class II loci at four-digit resolution. Using immunosequencing, the study profiled T cell repertoires from 550 to 750 subjects and related those repertoires to cytomegalovirus serostatus. Alongside the repertoire data, information on donor age, sex, ethnicity and CMV serostatus was compiled. Among 300 to 450 genotyped donors of the cohort, an average of 235,054 unique TCR beta nucleotide sequences were sequenced per donor, around 20% of them non-productive. High-throughput TCR immunosequencing, statistical association of individual TCRs with disease status, and machine learning were combined to predict cytomegalovirus infection status. Because of strong linkage in the cohort, roughly five DR-DQ haplotypes were treated as single units for association and clustering. Every repertoire in the discovery cohort had been generated on one and the same sequencing platform. An earlier analysis of approximately 640 of the donors applied high-throughput TCR beta sequencing to assess whether each TCR beta V gene segment acted as functional or pseudogenic. In a later genetic analysis, genome-wide SNP genotypes for about 55% of the roughly 700 donors were used, and that subset was treated as a discovery cohort. A later analysis re-examined previously published TCR beta repertoires from around 670 donors and added high-resolution HLA genotyping to investigate patterns of TCR occurrence. Overall study outcomes, separate from this receptor: A later analysis associated approximately 17,000 TCR beta sequences with specific HLA alleles at a false discovery rate of 0.05. A later analysis found that most CMV-associated TCR beta chains appeared HLA-restricted, with HLA associations seemingly driven largely by CMV exposure. In a later analysis, HLA-associated TCR beta chains were found to be more clonally expanded and to have lower generation probabilities than equally common non-associated chains. Sequencing depth was assumed to be roughly uniform across donors in the presence/absence analyses, though that assumption may not hold. A group of highly shared sequence variants was considered likely to be a technical artifact of the sequencing pipeline. In vitro tests confirmed that a few of the cytomegalovirus-associated TCR beta chains recognize cytomegalovirus antigens. In a later analysis, the rate of TCR association differed among HLA loci, with DRB1 alleles having the most associated TCRs and HLA-C alleles having the fewest. In a later genetic analysis, a missense DCLRE1C variant was associated with V-gene and J-gene trimming of TCR beta chains, and the association was replicated in an independent cohort. Several of the top co-occurrence clusters appeared to be linked to parvovirus B19, influenza, CMV and Epstein-Barr virus, according to a later analysis. In an earlier analysis of fewer than 750 of the donors, most TCR beta V segments were observed in productive rearrangements about 90% or about 30% of the time, broadly matching IMGT annotations. Most TCR sequences were seen in very few donors, while some public TCRs were found in many individuals. In the study, approximately 160 TCR beta chains were listed as associated with cytomegalovirus. Strong co-occurrence of HLA alleles, especially DR and DQ, made assigning TCR associations to individual alleles difficult. The authors suggested that the approach could potentially be generalized to other disease states and immunological phenotypes. A later genetic analysis reported fewer N-insertions in productive TCRs among donors in an Asian-associated ancestry cluster than the roughly 700-donor mean. Because counts were too low, some 16 rarely observed V segments, including chromosome 9 orphons, were excluded from the earlier analysis of 587 of the donors. The 87-base-pair reads could not distinguish some IMGT-functional V segments, including TRBV6-2 and TRBV6-3, so those segments were excluded. In this cohort, only TCR beta chains were sequenced, and detectable features were limited by the absence of alpha or paired-chain data. A further reported finding was that TCR beta sequences accurately predicted the HLA-A and HLA-B alleles for most subjects in the first cohort. Correlated functional status among segregating V segments might be attributable to linkage disequilibrium, but an unknown experimental factor could not be ruled out. In both the original and validation cohorts, the classifier was reported to diagnose cytomegalovirus status with high specificity and sensitivity. Because HLA typing was unavailable for some donors at each locus, only the typed subset was used in association tests. CMV serostatus was the only immune exposure information available for the cohort.

About this clone: The antigen it binds to is not known. No per-base quality is available; no much larger clone lies one base away.

The cohort was made up of several hundred healthy bone marrow donors. At the time of sampling, all cohort members were nominally healthy, though unrecorded immune exposures were likely present. The donor was CMV seronegative and belonged to the group of over 350 seronegative cohort members. Every donor gave a peripheral blood sample, and the peripheral blood mononuclear cells from that sample were used for TCR beta sequencing. The Qiagen DNeasy Blood Extraction Kit was used to extract genomic DNA from the blood cell samples. The library relied on the immunoSEQ multiplex PCR assay. The multiplex PCR relied on a mix of 60 forward primers for TCR Vbeta segments and 13 reverse primers for TCR Jbeta segments. Amplification of the CDR3 region of rearranged TCR beta genes was performed with a multiplex PCR assay on genomic DNA. The amplified TCR beta libraries were sequenced on the Illumina HiSeq System as 87-base-pair reads. In the authors' own workflow: Across the 700 or so repertoires, a later analysis counted tens of millions of unique TCR beta chains, around 10 million of which were shared by at least two donors. Raw reads were error-corrected and collapsed into unique sequences by a nearest-neighbor algorithm in which closely related sequences were merged to remove PCR and sequencing errors. To assign V, D and J gene segments, CDR3 sequences were aligned to IMGT reference sequences. For a sequence to be retained, a match of at least six nucleotides was required to both a V gene segment and a J gene segment. A rearrangement counted as productive if the CDR3 had no stop codons and remained in frame with V and J, and every other rearrangement counted as non-productive. Following IMGT convention, CDR3 was defined as the stretch from the second conserved V-encoded cysteine to the conserved J-encoded phenylalanine. Sequences without an unambiguous match to a single V gene segment were excluded from the earlier analysis of 500 to 700 of the donors. In an earlier analysis of some 590 of the donors, V segments were called functional above 56.7% productive rearrangements and were called segregating when the between-donor standard deviation exceeded 5%. A statistical classification framework was built for diagnosing cytomegalovirus status from the catalog of TCR beta chain sequences. V and J gene assignment, in a later analysis, came from comparing TCR nucleotide sequences with IMGT/GENE-DB human TR gene sequences. Using the TCRdist pipeline, a later analysis assigned CDR3 sequences along with most-parsimonious VDJ recombination scenarios. In a later analysis, every TCR beta chain was defined by the combination of its CDR3 amino acid sequence and its V-gene family, and reads without a unique V-gene family were dropped. A later analysis removed 500 to 650 highly shared, low-generation-probability nucleotide sequences to deal with suspected cross-contamination and a sequencing artifact. In a later analysis, a clonal expansion index was calculated for each public chain from normalized within-repertoire ranks of inferred template counts. In a later analysis, generation probabilities were computed using a VDJ recombination model fitted to out-of-frame rearrangements, and the results were checked against IGoR. A later analysis scored TCR-TCR, TCR-HLA and TCR-CMV co-occurrence with hypergeometric tests, applying a repertoire-size bias correction to TCR pairs. To estimate false discovery rates, a later analysis permuted the HLA or CMV assignments 20 times. A later analysis grouped co-occurring TCRs with DBSCAN, adding TCRdist sequence similarity when clustering within HLA-allele-positive subsets. Co-occurrence clustering excluded repertoires with fewer than 30,000 or more than 120,000 public chains, plus five with anomalous nucleotide sharing. What TCRdb holds here is the immuneACCESS table cut down to in-frame rearrangements. Part of the clones is not present; checked against another copy, under half of the missing clones reflect an unresolved V gene, and the others are unexplained. V, J and clone size are taken as reported in that table, and D and trimming were inferred from the DNA itself. This sample gives roughly 110,000 clones in total; over 70% of them show up just once. The ten largest clones represent roughly 0.79% of the sample.

From the cysteine through the phenylalanine, the CDR3 covers 13 amino acids. The kept DNA is CDR3 alone, 39 bases in frame from the first base. According to the germline V gene, CDR1 reads MRHNA and CDR2 reads SNTAGT. V loses 3 bases of germline sequence and J loses 1 base, and the interval between the two ends is 6 bases. Sequencing was done on a sample of PBMCs. The sequence is built from TRBV6-4 and TRBJ2-5; the D gene identity is not certain. The receptor was derived from a boy aged 5-17 years in good health and CMV-seronegative. The CDR3 has the sequence CASSEGLQETQYF. The nucleotide sequence reads as follows: TGTGCCAGCAGTGAGGGCCTCCAAGAGACCCAGTACTTC.